This T cell receptor (beta chain) was profiled in a study of cytomegalovirus exposure and HLA in healthy donors. Overall study: Most genotyped donors, around 86% of around 370, had Caucasian-associated genetic ancestry. Broader study findings: Researchers catalogued 150 or so TCR beta chains as cytomegalovirus-associated. Most of the TCR beta V segments (in an earlier analysis) were productive either about 87% or about 30% of the time.

This CDR3 is 15 amino acids long. In germline, CDR1 is SGDLS, CDR2 YYNGEE. The junction had 0 bases not matched to a gene; V was cut back by 2 bases and J by 0 bases. PCR used 60 Vbeta primers and 13 Jbeta primers. Assay used: immunoSEQ multiplex PCR; TCRdb lists only in-frame clones, some missing. The profile shows 150,000 to 200,000 clones, approximately 84% of them singletons. Comment on this clone: Its antigen is undetermined.

Material for sequencing was PBMCs. The receptor was isolated from a man in his fifties or sixties in good health and CMV-seropositive. The V gene is TRBV9, the J gene TRBJ2-1, with TRBD1 matching over 9 bases. CDR3 amino acids: CASSVGQGSYNEQFF. The CDR3 nucleotides read TGTGCCAGCAGCGTGGGACAGGGCTCCTACAATGAGCAGTTCTTC.